This entry lists 14 T cell receptor beta chains sequenced from one sample in a study of cytomegalovirus exposure and HLA in healthy donors. Primers: 60 Vbeta forward and 13 Jbeta reverse. Produced via immunoSEQ multiplex PCR; TCRdb's table is partial and in-frame only. In the table there are some 200,000 clones, about 90% of which are singletons. Sequenced material: PBMCs. The receptors stem from a girl under three years old in good health and CMV-seronegative.

The rearrangement links TRBV29-1 to TRBJ2-7; TRBD2 matches at 9 bases. This CDR3 spans 14 amino acids. Unmatched junction bases numbered 5, after V lost 3 bases and J lost 2 bases. CDR1 is SQVTM, CDR2 ANQGSEA, per germline. This CDR3 is CSVELAGEAYEQYF. In DNA form, the CDR3 reads TGCAGCGTTGAGTTAGCGGGAGAGGCCTACGAGCAGTACTTC.

The rearrangement links TRBV4-1 to TRBJ2-7, with D possibly TRBD1 on 5 matching bases. Germline V CDR1 and CDR2: MGHRA, YSYEKL. The CDR3 contains 15 residues. Trimming pared 1 base from V and 6 bases from J, leaving 16 bases between. For the CDR3, the DNA is TGCGCCAGCAGCCAAGTCAGCCAGGGTGTAAGCGAGCAGTACTTC. This translates into CASSQVSQGVSEQYF.

As for this clone: Other DNA sequences of this sample code for an identical CDR3. This chain uses TRBV27 with TRBJ2-7; 10 nucleotides agree with TRBD1. The CDR3 has 16 residues. Germline V gene sequence: CDR1 MNHEY, CDR2 SMNVEV (reference sequence). Trimming took 0 bases from V and 3 from J; bases not matched to a gene: 5. The CDR3 protein is CASSLSPGTGDYEQYF. In DNA form, the CDR3 reads TGTGCCAGCAGTTTATCCCCTGGGACAGGGGACTACGAGCAGTACTTC.

CDR3 amino acids: CASSLVGWRTEAFF. The DNA of the CDR3 is TGTGCCAGCAGTTTAGTCGGTTGGAGGACTGAAGCTTTCTTT. The V call is TRBV27, the J call TRBJ1-1; D remains ambiguous. Germline values: CDR1 MNHEY, CDR2 SMNVEV (reference sequence). CDR3 length: 14 amino acids. V lost 2 bases and J 5 bases, leaving 12 bases between the germline ends.

The genes are TRBV7-8 and TRBJ2-3; a possible D gene is TRBD2 (5 bases). Germline V CDR1 and CDR2: SGHVS, FQNEAQ. The CDR3 totals 14 residues. V dropped 5 bases and J dropped 0 bases, with 9 bases sitting between them. The DNA of the CDR3 is TGTGCCAGCAGCCCGGGAACTAGCACAGATACGCAGTATTTT. Protein product: CASSPGTSTDTQYF.

The J gene is TRBJ2-7, the V gene TRBV6-1; possibly TRBD2 for D (7 bases). V shed 8 bases and J shed 0 bases, with 11 bases lying between them. Germline V gene data show CDR1 as MNHNS and CDR2 as SASEGT. This CDR3 is 13 amino acids long. This CDR3 is CASQRDNSYEQYF. The CDR3 DNA reads as TGTGCCAGCCAGCGGGACAACTCCTACGAGCAGTACTTC.

V and J are TRBV18 and TRBJ2-5; the match to TRBD2 covers 7 bases. The CDR3 runs to 16 residues. The germline gives CDR1 KGHSH, CDR2 LQKENI. Trimming cost V 2 bases and J 2 bases; bases outside gene matches: 8. CDR3 sequence (DNA): TGTGCCAGCTCACCATCGTCGGGAGGCTTTCAAGAGACCCAGTACTTC. Translation gives CASSPSSGGFQETQYF.

This rearrangement joins TRBV27 to TRBJ2-2; 12 bases map to TRBD2. The CDR3 is 16 residues long. J lost 3 bases, V lost 6 bases, and 5 bases had no gene match. Germline CDR1 and CDR2: MNHEY and SMNVEV (reference sequence). In DNA form, the CDR3 reads TGTGCCAGCAGAAAAGGGACTAGCGGGTACACCGGGGAGCTGTTTTTT. Amino acid sequence: CASRKGTSGYTGELFF.

The genes are TRBV12-1 and TRBJ1-1; the table's D call TRBD1 went unverified against the DNA. TRBV12-1 is recorded as a pseudogene. The CDR3 contains 18 residues. CDR3 sequence reads: CASSFVVGGRGADTEAFF. The CDR3 nucleotides are TGTGCCAGCAGCTTTGTAGTAGGGGGCAGGGGCGCGGACACTGAAGCTTTCTTT.

This chain uses TRBV4-1 with TRBJ2-3; 8 nucleotides match TRBD2. Per the germline V gene, CDR1 is MGHRA and CDR2 is YSYEKL. The J segment lost 0 bases and the V segment lost 2 bases, leaving 4 bases of the junction unmatched. This CDR3 is built from 16 residues. DNA of the CDR3: TGCGCCAGCAGCCAACGGGGACTAGTAAGCACAGATACGCAGTATTTT. It yields the protein CASSQRGLVSTDTQYF.

This clone came up once. The CDR3 loop is CASSQGSRRGGQGEQFF. CDR3 bases: TGCGCCAGCAGCCAAGGGTCGCGGCGGGGGGGCCAGGGAGAGCAGTTCTTC. The genes are TRBV4-1 and TRBJ2-1; 9 positions agree with TRBD2. V lost 1 base to trimming and J lost 10 bases; unmatched junction nucleotides: 14. CDR1 and CDR2 from the germline V gene are MGHRA and YSYEKL. The CDR3 consists of 17 residues.

The chain carries TRBV6-1 and TRBJ2-1, with D perhaps TRBD1 (6 bases). The CDR3 loop spans 15 amino acids. With 4 bases removed from V and 0 bases from J, the gap between germline ends came to 10 bases. In germline, CDR1 is MNHNS, CDR2 SASEGT. The CDR3 loop reads CASSVGDNSYNEQFF. Here the CDR3 DNA reads TGTGCCAGCAGTGTTGGGGACAACTCCTACAATGAGCAGTTCTTC.

This chain links TRBV11-3 with TRBJ2-5; 7 bases map to TRBD1. J gave up 9 bases and V 4 bases, and 11 bases lay outside the gene matches. The CDR3 totals 14 residues. CDR1 is SGHNT and CDR2 is YENEEA in the germline V gene. The CDR3 DNA reads as TGTGCCAGCAGCTCGCCAGGGGGTTTAATGTCCCAGTACTTC. Its translation: CASSSPGGLMSQYF.

J is TRBJ2-7 and V is TRBV5-1; 10 bases align to TRBD2. The CDR3 is 17 residues long. The V segment lost 2 bases and the J segment 2 bases; nucleotides outside the gene matches: 10. Germline V gene data show CDR1 as SGHRS and CDR2 as YFSETQ. CDR3 protein: CASSLSMSGRGTYEQYF. The CDR3 bases are TGCGCCAGCAGCTTATCAATGAGCGGGAGGGGAACCTACGAGCAGTACTTC.